This T cell receptor (beta chain) emerged from a study of cytomegalovirus exposure and HLA in healthy donors. Overall study findings and caveats: Some highly shared sequence variants likely arose as a pipeline artifact.

The PCR used 60 Vbeta and 13 Jbeta primers. Source study methods: A later analysis tallied roughly 77 million unique TCR beta chains, approximately 11 million of them shared. Generated by immunoSEQ multiplex PCR, the TCRdb table keeps only in-frame clones and is missing some. V, J and clone size reflect that table, while D and trimming were determined from the DNA. Recorded for this sample: about 210,000 clones. In germline, CDR1 is KGHSH, CDR2 LQKENI. The V end was cut by 3 bases, the J end by 2 bases, with 10 bases between. The CDR3 is made up of 14 amino acids. Regarding this clone: Its antigen is as yet unknown.

The chain has TRBV18 and TRBJ1-2, with D perhaps TRBD1 (6 bases). Sequenced: PBMCs. The receptor's source is a woman between 25 and 40 years old in good health and CMV-seropositive. As DNA, the CDR3 is TGTGCCAGCTCACCGGAACAGGGAAACTATGGCTACACCTTC. Translated: CASSPEQGNYGYTF.